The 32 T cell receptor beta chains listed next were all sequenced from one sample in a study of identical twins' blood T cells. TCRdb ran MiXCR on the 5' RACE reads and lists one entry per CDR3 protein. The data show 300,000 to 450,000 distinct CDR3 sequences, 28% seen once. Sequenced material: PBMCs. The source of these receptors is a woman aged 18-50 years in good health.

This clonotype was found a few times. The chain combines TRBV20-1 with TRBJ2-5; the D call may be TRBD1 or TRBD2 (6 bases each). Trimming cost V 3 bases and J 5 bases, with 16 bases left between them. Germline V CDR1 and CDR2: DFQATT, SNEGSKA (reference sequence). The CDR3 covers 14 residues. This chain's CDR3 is CSASRGPGEETQYF. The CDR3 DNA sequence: TGCAGTGCTAGCCGGGGGCCGGGGGAGGAGACCCAGTACTTC.

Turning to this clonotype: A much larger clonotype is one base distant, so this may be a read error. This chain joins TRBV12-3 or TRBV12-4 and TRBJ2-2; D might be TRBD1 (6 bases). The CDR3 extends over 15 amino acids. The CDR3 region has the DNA TGTGTCAGCAGTCACTTAAGGGGGTACACCGGGGAGCTGTTTTTT. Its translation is CVSSHLRGYTGELFF.

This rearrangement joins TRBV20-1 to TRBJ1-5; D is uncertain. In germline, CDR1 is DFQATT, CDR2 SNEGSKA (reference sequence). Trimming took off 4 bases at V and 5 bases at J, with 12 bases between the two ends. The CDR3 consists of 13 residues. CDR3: CSATGPADQPQHF. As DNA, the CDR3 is TGCAGTGCTACGGGCCCTGCGGATCAGCCCCAGCATTTT.

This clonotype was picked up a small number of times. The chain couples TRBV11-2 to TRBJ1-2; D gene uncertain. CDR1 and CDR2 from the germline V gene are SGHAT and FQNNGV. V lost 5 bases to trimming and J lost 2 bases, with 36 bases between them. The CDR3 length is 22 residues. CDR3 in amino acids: CASSPTIWTHLESPMSNYGYTF. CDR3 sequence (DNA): TGTGCCAGCAGCCCAACCATTTGGACCCATCTCGAATCCCCGATGTCAAACTATGGCTACACCTTC.

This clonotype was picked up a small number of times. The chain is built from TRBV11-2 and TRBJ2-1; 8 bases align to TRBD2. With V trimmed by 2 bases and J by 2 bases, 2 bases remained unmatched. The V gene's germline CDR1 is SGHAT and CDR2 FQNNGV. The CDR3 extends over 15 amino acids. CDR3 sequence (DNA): TGTGCCAGCAGCTTACTAGCGGGCACCTACAATGAGCAGTTCTTC. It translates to CASSLLAGTYNEQFF.

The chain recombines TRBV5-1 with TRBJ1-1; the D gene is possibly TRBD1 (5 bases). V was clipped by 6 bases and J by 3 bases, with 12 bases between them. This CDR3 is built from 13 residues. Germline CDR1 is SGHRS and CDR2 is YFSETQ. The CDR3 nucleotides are TGCGCCAGCATCCAGGACACGTACACTGAAGCTTTCTTT. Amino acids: CASIQDTYTEAFF.

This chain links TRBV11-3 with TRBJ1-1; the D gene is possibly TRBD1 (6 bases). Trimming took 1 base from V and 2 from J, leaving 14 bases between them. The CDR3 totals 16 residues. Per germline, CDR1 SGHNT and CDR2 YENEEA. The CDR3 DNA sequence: TGTGCCAGCAGCTTAGCTGGGACAATGCACAACACTGAAGCTTTCTTT. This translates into CASSLAGTMHNTEAFF.

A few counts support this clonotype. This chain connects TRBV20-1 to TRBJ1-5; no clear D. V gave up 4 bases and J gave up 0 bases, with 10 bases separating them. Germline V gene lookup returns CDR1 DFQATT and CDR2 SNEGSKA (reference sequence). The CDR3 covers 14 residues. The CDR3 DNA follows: TGCAGTGCTATTTCTCAATATAGCAATCAGCCCCAGCATTTT. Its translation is CSAISQYSNQPQHF.

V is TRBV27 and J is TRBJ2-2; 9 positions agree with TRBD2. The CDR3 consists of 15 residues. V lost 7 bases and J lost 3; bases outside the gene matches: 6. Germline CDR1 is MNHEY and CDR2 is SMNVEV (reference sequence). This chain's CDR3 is CASKHSGGHTGELFF. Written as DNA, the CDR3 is TGTGCCAGCAAACATAGCGGGGGCCACACCGGGGAGCTGTTTTTT.

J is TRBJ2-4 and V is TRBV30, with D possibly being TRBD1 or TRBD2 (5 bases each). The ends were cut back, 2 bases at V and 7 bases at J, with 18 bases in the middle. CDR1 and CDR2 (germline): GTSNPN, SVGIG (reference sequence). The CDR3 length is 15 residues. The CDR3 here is CAWSYGGAVKNIQYF. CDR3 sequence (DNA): TGTGCCTGGAGTTATGGGGGAGCGGTTAAGAACATTCAGTACTTC.

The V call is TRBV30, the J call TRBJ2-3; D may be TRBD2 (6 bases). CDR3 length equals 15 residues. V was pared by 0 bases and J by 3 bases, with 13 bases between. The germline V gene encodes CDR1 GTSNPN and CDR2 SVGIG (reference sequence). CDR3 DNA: TGTGCCTGGAGTGTAGGGGAGGATGGTACAGATACGCAGTATTTT. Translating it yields CAWSVGEDGTDTQYF.

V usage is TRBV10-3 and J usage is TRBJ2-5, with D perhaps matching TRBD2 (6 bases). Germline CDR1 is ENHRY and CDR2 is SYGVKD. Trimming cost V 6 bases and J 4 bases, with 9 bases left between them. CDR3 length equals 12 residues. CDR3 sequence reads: CAIREGGETQYF. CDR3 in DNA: TGTGCCATCAGAGAGGGAGGAGAGACCCAGTACTTC.

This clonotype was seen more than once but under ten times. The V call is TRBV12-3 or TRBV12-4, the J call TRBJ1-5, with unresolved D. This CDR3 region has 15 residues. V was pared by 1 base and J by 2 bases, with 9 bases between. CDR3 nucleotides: TGTGCCAGCAGTTTAGGTCACGTTGGCAATCAGCCCCAGCATTTT. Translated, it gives CASSLGHVGNQPQHF.

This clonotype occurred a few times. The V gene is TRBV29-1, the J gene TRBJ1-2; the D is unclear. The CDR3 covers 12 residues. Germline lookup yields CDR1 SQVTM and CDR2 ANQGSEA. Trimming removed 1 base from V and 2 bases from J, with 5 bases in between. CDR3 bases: TGCAGCGTTGAAGTGTGGAACTATGGCTACACCTTC. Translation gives CSVEVWNYGYTF.

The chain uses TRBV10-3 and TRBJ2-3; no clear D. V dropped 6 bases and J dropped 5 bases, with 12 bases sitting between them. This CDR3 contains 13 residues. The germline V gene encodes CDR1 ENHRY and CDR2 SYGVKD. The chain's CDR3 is CAIRFGDQDTQYF. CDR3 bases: TGTGCCATCAGATTTGGCGATCAAGATACGCAGTATTTT.

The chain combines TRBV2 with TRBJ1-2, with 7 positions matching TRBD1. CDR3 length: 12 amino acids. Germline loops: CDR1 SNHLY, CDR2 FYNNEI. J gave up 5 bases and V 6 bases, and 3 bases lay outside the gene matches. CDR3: CASRVQGYGYTF. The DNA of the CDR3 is TGTGCCAGCAGGGTACAGGGGTATGGCTACACCTTC.

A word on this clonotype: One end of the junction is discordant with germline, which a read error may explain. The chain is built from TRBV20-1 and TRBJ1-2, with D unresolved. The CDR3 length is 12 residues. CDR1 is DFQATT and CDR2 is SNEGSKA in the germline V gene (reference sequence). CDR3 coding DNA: TGCAGTGCTGGAGACGGGAGGGAGGGCTACACCTTC. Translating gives CSAGDGREGYTF.

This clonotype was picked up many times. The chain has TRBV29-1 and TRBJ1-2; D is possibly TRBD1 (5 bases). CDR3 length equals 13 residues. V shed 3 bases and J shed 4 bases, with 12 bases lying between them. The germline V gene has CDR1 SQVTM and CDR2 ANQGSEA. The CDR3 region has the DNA TGCAGCGTTGAGCGGCGGAGGGGCTATGGCTACACCTTC. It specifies CSVERRRGYGYTF.

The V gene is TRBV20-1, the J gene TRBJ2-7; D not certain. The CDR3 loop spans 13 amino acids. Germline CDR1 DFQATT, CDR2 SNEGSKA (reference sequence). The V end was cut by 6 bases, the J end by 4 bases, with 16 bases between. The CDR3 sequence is CSAAEGGVYEQYF. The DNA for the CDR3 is TGCAGTGCCGCTGAAGGTGGCGTGTACGAGCAGTACTTC.

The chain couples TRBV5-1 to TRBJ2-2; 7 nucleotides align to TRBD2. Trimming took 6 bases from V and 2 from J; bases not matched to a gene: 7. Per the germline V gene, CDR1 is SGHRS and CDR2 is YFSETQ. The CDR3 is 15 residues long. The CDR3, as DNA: TGCGCCAGCACCCCGATAGCGGGTAACACCGGGGAGCTGTTTTTT. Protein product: CASTPIAGNTGELFF. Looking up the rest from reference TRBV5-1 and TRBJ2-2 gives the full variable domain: KAGVTQTPRYLIKTRGQQVTLSCSPISGHRSVSWYQQTPGQGLQFLFEYFSETQRNKGNFPGRFSGRQFSNSRSEMNVSTLELGDSALYLCASTPIAGNTGELFFGEGSRLTVL.

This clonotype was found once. DNA for the CDR3: TGTGCCAGCAGCTTGGTGGCGAGCGAGCAGTACTTC. As protein: CASSLVASEQYF. The chain combines TRBV5-6 with TRBJ2-7; D gene uncertain. The V end lost 0 bases, the J end lost 6 bases, and 7 bases lay between the germline ends. Per germline, CDR1 SGHDT and CDR2 YYEEEE. The CDR3 contains 12 residues.

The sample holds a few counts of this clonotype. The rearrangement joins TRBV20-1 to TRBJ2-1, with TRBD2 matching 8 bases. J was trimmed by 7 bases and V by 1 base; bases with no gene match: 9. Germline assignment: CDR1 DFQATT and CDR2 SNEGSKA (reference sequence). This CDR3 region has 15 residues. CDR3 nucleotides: TGCAGTGCTAGAGGACCGGGACTAGGGGGGAATGAGCAGTTCTTC. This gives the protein CSARGPGLGGNEQFF.

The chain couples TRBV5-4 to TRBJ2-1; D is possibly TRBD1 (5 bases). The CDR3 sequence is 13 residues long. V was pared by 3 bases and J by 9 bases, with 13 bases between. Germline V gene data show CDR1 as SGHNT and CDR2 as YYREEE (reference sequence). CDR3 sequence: CASSSLGEAEQFF. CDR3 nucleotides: TGTGCCAGCAGCTCGCTAGGGGAAGCTGAGCAGTTCTTC.

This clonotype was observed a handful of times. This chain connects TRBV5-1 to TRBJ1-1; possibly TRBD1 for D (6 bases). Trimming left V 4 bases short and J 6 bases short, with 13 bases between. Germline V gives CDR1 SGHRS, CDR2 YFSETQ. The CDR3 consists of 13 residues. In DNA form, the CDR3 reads TGCGCCAGCAGCCGACAGGACGACTCTGAAGCTTTCTTT. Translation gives CASSRQDDSEAFF.

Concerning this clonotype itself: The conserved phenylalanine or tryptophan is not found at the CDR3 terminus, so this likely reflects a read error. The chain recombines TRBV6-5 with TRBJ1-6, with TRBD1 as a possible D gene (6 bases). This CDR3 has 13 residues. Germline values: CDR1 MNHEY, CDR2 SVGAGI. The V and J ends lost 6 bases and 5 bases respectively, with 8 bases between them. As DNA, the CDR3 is TGTGCCAGCAGACAGGGTCATAATTCACCCCTCCACCTT. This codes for CASRQGHNSPLHL.

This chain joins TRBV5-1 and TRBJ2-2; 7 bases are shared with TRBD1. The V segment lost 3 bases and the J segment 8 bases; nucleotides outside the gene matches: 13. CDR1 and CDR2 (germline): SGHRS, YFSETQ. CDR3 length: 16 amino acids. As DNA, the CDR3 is TGCGCCAGCAGCTCGCGACAGCCACCACAGGGGGGGGAGCTGTTTTTT. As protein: CASSSRQPPQGGELFF.

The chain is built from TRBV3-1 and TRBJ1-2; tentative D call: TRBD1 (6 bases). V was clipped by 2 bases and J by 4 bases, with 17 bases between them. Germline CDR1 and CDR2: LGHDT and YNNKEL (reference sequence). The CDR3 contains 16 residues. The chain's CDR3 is CASSQSFTGSAYGYTF. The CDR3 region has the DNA TGTGCCAGCAGCCAATCATTCACAGGGAGTGCCTATGGCTACACCTTC.

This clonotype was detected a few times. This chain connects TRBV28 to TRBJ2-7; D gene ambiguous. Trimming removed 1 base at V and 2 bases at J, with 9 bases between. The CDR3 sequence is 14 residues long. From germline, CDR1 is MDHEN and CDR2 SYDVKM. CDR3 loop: CASSLSSPPYEQYF. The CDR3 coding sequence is TGTGCCAGCAGTTTATCTTCACCGCCCTACGAGCAGTACTTC.

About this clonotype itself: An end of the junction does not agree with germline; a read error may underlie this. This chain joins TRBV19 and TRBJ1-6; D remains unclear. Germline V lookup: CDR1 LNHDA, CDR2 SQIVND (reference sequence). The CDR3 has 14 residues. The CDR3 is CAGHHVREGSPLHF. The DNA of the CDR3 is TGTGCCGGTCATCACGTAAGGGAAGGATCACCCCTCCACTTC.

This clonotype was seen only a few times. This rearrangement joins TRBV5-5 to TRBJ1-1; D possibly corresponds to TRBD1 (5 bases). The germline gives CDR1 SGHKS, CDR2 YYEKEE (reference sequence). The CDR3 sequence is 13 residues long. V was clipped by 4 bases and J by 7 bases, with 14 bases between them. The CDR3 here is CASSTTATSEAFF. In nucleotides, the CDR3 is TGTGCCAGCAGCACGACAGCTACAAGTGAAGCTTTCTTT.

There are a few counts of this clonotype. Here the CDR3 reads CSVGETGEKLFF. For the CDR3, the DNA is TGCAGCGTTGGCGAAACGGGTGAAAAACTGTTTTTT. The V call is TRBV29-1, the J call TRBJ1-4; D is undetermined. This CDR3 region has 12 residues. The V and J ends lost 4 bases and 7 bases respectively, with 10 bases between them. From germline, CDR1 is SQVTM and CDR2 ANQGSEA.

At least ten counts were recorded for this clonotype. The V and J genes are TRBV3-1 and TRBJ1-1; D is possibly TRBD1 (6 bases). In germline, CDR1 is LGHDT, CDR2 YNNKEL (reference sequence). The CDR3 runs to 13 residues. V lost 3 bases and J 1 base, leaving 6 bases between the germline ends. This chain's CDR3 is CASSHRGNTEAFF. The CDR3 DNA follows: TGTGCCAGCAGCCACAGGGGGAACACTGAAGCTTTCTTT.